This T cell receptor (beta chain) was identified during a study of cytotoxic CD8 clonotypes in ibrutinib-treated CLL. Profiled with immunoSEQ multiplex PCR; TCRdb holds only in-frame clones, not every one. Altogether nearly 25,000 clones are present, about 67% being singletons, with the ten largest covering about half. Findings and caveats of the study: Measured clonality at baseline was greater than in age-matched healthy donors and tracked with circulating CD8+ T-cell counts.

V trimming: 7 bases; J trimming: 4 bases; junction bases outside the gene matches: 5. The CDR3 runs 13 residues. Germline V CDR1 and CDR2: SQVTM, ANQGSEA. To note about this clone: Its antigen is undetermined.

Sequenced here: PBMCs, sampled after 12 months of ibrutinib treatment. The receptor's source is a human donor with chronic lymphocytic leukemia. The gene calls are TRBV29-1 and TRBJ2-1, with TRBD1 matching over 9 bases. CDR3 residues: CSGQGGGYNEQFF. CDR3 nucleotides: TGCAGCGGACAGGGGGGAGGATACAATGAGCAGTTCTTC.